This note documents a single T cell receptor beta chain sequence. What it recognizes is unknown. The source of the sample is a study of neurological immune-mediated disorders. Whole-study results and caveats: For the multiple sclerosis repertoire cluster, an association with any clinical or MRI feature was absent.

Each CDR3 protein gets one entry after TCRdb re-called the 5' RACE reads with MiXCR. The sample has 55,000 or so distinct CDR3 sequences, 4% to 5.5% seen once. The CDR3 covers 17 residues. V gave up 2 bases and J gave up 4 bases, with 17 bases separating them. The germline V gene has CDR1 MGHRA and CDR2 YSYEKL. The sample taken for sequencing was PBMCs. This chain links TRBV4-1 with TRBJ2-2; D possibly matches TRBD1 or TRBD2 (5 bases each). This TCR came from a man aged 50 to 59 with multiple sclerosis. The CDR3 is CASSQITRDPTTGELFF. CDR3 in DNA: TGCGCCAGCAGCCAAATCACCCGGGACCCTACCACCGGGGAGCTGTTTTTT.